A single sample is the source of the 7 T cell receptor beta chains below, sequenced in a study of shared clonotypes between healthy human individuals. Generated by immunoSEQ multiplex PCR, the TCRdb table keeps only in-frame clones and is missing some. The sample yields some 95,000 clones, approximately 61% seen once. The sequencing sample was made of memory CD8+ T cells sorted from blood. Documented subset: CD45RO+ cells pooled with CCR7-negative TemRA cells. These receptor sequences come from a man aged 30-40 years in good health.

V gene TRBV18 combines with J gene TRBJ2-1, with 9 bases lining up with TRBD1. V trimming: 7 bases; J trimming: 2 bases; junction bases outside the gene matches: 30. The CDR3 length is 23 residues. Per germline, CDR1 KGHSH and CDR2 LQKENI. The CDR3 sequence: CASFLGRDRVRYYVRETYNEQFF. The CDR3 DNA follows: TGTGCCAGCTTTTTGGGCCGGGACAGGGTCCGTTATTATGTGCGGGAGACCTACAATGAGCAGTTCTTC. Based on the CDR3 plus reference TRBV18 and TRBJ2-1, the full variable domain is NAGVMQNPRHLVRRRGQEARLRCSPMKGHSHVYWYRQLPEEGLKFMVYLQKENIIDESGMPKERFSAEFPKEGPSILRIQQVVRGDSAAYFCASFLGRDRVRYYVRETYNEQFFGPGTRLTVL.

The rearrangement uses TRBV7-9 and TRBJ2-2; D unresolved. The germline V gene has CDR1 SEHNR and CDR2 FQNEAQ (reference sequence). There are 18 residues in the CDR3. V gave up 1 base and J gave up 10 bases, with 25 bases separating them. CDR3: CASSLGSGLLLGKEELFF. Here the CDR3 DNA reads TGTGCCAGCAGCTTAGGGTCCGGCCTACTTCTGGGGAAGGAGGAGCTGTTTTTT.

V is TRBV4-3 and J is TRBJ2-1; 8 positions agree with TRBD2. CDR1 is LGHNA and CDR2 is YSLEER in the germline V gene. After removal of 4 bases from V and 2 bases from J, the junction contained 4 bases not matched to a gene. The CDR3 sequence is 15 residues long. The CDR3 sequence is CASSLSGEPYNEQFF. CDR3 coding DNA: TGCGCCAGCAGCCTTAGCGGGGAGCCCTACAATGAGCAGTTCTTC.

J is TRBJ2-7 and V is TRBV5-6; unclear D gene. Per germline, CDR1 SGHDT and CDR2 YYEEEE. The V end was cut by 5 bases, the J end by 3 bases, with 18 bases between. This CDR3 comprises 15 residues. The CDR3 nucleotides read TGTGCCAGCAGTAAGGGTGCGGTAGGGTACTACGAGCAGTACTTC. Its translation: CASSKGAVGYYEQYF.

This chain connects TRBV6-1 to TRBJ2-3, with TRBD2 matching 9 bases. Per the germline V gene, CDR1 is MNHNS and CDR2 is SASEGT. This CDR3 spans 14 amino acids. Germline trimming cut 8 bases from V and 5 bases from J; bases unmatched to any gene: 8. Written as DNA, the CDR3 is TGTGCCAGCTCTTTAGCGGGAGTGAAAGATACGCAGTATTTT. This translates into CASSLAGVKDTQYF.

This chain joins TRBV4-1 and TRBJ2-3; D ambiguous. Germline CDR1 MGHRA, CDR2 YSYEKL. This CDR3 region has 14 residues. Between the trimmed V and J ends, which lost 2 bases and 12 bases, there was a span of 18 bases. CDR3 loop: CASSQKLAGSPQYF. CDR3 sequence (DNA): TGCGCCAGCAGCCAAAAACTCGCCGGGTCTCCTCAGTATTTT.

The chain links TRBV5-5 to TRBJ2-1; 9 bases line up with TRBD1. V trimming: 5 bases; J trimming: 5 bases; junction bases outside the gene matches: 11. The germline gives CDR1 SGHKS, CDR2 YYEKEE (reference sequence). The CDR3 loop spans 16 amino acids. CDR3 loop: CASRSGTGWHHNEQFF. CDR3 DNA: TGTGCCAGCAGATCTGGGACAGGGTGGCACCACAATGAGCAGTTCTTC.